The 8 T cell receptor beta chains in this list originate from one sample, sequenced in a study of Graves' ophthalmopathy and Graves' hyperthyroidism. The authors amplified TCR beta CDR3 regions, and they did so from RNA transcripts for repertoire sequencing. The workflow started with a first-round RT-PCR run with HTBI primers and then moved on to a second-round multiplex PCR. TCRdb independently ran MiXCR on the multiplex PCR reads; one entry per CDR3 protein. The sample records almost 750,000 distinct CDR3 sequences, roughly 41% being singletons. The specimen was peripheral blood. The receptors stem from an adult man with Graves' ophthalmopathy.

J is TRBJ2-6 and V is TRBV11-3; D perhaps matches TRBD1 (6 bases). Trimming cost V 1 base and J 1 base, with 11 bases left between them. The CDR3 contains 17 residues. Germline values: CDR1 SGHNT, CDR2 YENEEA. CDR3 residues: CASSLGDIGSGANVLTF. In DNA form, the CDR3 reads TGTGCCAGCAGCTTAGGGGACATTGGGTCTGGGGCCAACGTCCTGACTTTC.

This clonotype was seen ten or more times. V gene TRBV7-9 combines with J gene TRBJ1-1; a weak D match, TRBD1 (5 bases). V was pared by 2 bases and J by 2 bases, with 9 bases between. The CDR3 loop spans 14 amino acids. Germline CDR1 is SEHNR and CDR2 is FQNEAQ (reference sequence). The CDR3 DNA sequence: TGTGCCAGCAGCTTAAGGGGAATCAACACTGAAGCTTTCTTT. Protein: CASSLRGINTEAFF.

A few counts support this clonotype. One end of the junction does not line up with germline, which may come from a read error. The chain links TRBV10-3 to TRBJ1-2; no clear D gene. The CDR3 is 13 amino acids. Germline V gene lookup returns CDR1 ENHRY and CDR2 SYGVKD. The DNA of the CDR3 is TGTGCCAGCAGTGTACCTCCTGGCCGGGGCTACACCTTC. Protein sequence: CASSVPPGRGYTF.

The V call is TRBV20-1, the J call TRBJ2-7; a possible D gene is TRBD2 (7 bases). Germline V gene sequence: CDR1 DFQATT, CDR2 SNEGSKA (reference sequence). The CDR3 has 13 amino acids. V dropped 6 bases and J dropped 2 bases, with 14 bases sitting between them. For the CDR3, the DNA is TGCAGTGCGGAGGGAGGGACACCCTACGAGCAGTACTTC. This codes for CSAEGGTPYEQYF.

The V and J genes are TRBV4-3 and TRBJ2-5, with D perhaps matching TRBD2 (5 bases). The CDR3 consists of 17 residues. CDR1 and CDR2 from the germline V gene are LGHNA and YSLEER. V lost 0 bases, J lost 4 bases, and 18 bases lay in between. CDR3 nucleotides: TGCGCCAGCAGCCAAGATCGGAGTAAGACTAAGGGAGAGACCCAGTACTTC. Translating it yields CASSQDRSKTKGETQYF.

The gene calls are TRBV20-1 and TRBJ1-5, with D maybe TRBD1 (6 bases). Trimming took off 5 bases at V and 0 bases at J, with 14 bases between the two ends. The CDR3 runs to 15 residues. From germline, CDR1 is DFQATT and CDR2 SNEGSKA (reference sequence). As DNA, the CDR3 is TGCAGTGCTTCGTACGGGACAAATAGCAATCAGCCCCAGCATTTT. Translation: CSASYGTNSNQPQHF.

Comment on this clonotype: The junction shows a germline mismatch at one end, possibly a read error. The chain combines TRBV10-3 with TRBJ1-2, with TRBD1 identical over 10 bases. There are 15 residues in the CDR3. Germline V gives CDR1 ENHRY, CDR2 SYGVKD. The CDR3 DNA sequence: TGTGCCAGCAGTTACCCGGGACAGGGGAGTGTGGGCTACACCTTC. As protein: CASSYPGQGSVGYTF.

J is TRBJ1-4 and V is TRBV7-6; 9 nucleotides agree with TRBD1. The germline V gene encodes CDR1 SGHVS and CDR2 FNYEAQ. V lost 5 bases, J lost 7 bases, and 5 bases stayed unmatched. The length of the CDR3 is 14 residues. CDR3 loop: CASSDRGLIEKLFF. The DNA for the CDR3 is TGTGCCAGCAGCGACAGGGGGTTGATTGAAAAACTGTTTTTT. Drawing the rest from reference TRBV7-6 and TRBJ1-4, the complete variable domain is GAGVSQSPRYKVTKRGQDVALRCDPISGHVSLYWYRQALGQGPEFLTYFNYEAQQDKSGLPNDRFSAERPEGSISTLTIQRTEQRDSAMYRCASSDRGLIEKLFFGSGTQLSVL.